These T cell receptor beta chains were read from a single sample in a study of regulatory T cells in long-lasting Graves disease. TCRdb independently ran MiXCR on the multiplex PCR reads; one entry per CDR3 protein. The data show about 300,000 distinct CDR3 sequences, about 18% seen once. The starting material was peripheral blood mononuclear cells (PBMCs), obtained at new diagnosis, from a patient treated with antithyroid drugs. These receptors were obtained from a female donor with Graves disease. Each CDR3 is given with its conserved first and last residue. The D gene is left open where the match is weak. Clone size is given for some rows only: seen once, a few or many times, or a class if the clone is expanded.

d_call,j_call,clone_size,v_call,cdr3_nt,cdr3_aa
TRBD2,TRBJ2-7,many,TRBV7-2,TGTGCCAGCAGCTTAGGTACGGGAGGGCCTTACGAGCAGTACTTC,CASSLGTGGPYEQYF
NA,TRBJ1-1,NA,TRBV10-2,TGCGCCAGCAGGGACGGGGGGACCACTGAAGCTTTCTTT,CASRDGGTTEAFF
NA,TRBJ2-3,NA,TRBV3-1,TGTGCCAGCAGCCAAGCCCCGGGGTTTTTAGATACGCAGTATTTT,CASSQAPGFLDTQYF
NA,TRBJ2-1,many,TRBV29-1,TGCAGCGTTGAACGCGGGTTTGAGCAGTTCTTC,CSVERGFEQFF
TRBD2,TRBJ2-1,NA,TRBV12-3/TRBV12-4,TGTGCCAGCAGCTCACCGGGACTAGCGGGACCTTACAATGAGCAGTTCTTC,CASSSPGLAGPYNEQFF
TRBD2,TRBJ2-1,NA,TRBV30,TGTGCCTGGAGGGCGGCGGGAGAAATTTACAATGAGCAGTTCTTC,CAWRAAGEIYNEQFF
TRBD1,TRBJ1-3,NA,TRBV10-3,TGTGCCATCAGTGGTCCGGGACAGGGGAAAAACACCATATATTTT,CAISGPGQGKNTIYF
NA,TRBJ1-5,many,TRBV11-2,TGTGCCAGCAGCCCCCGACGGATTAGCAATCAGCCCCAGCATTTT,CASSPRRISNQPQHF
TRBD1,TRBJ2-5,many,TRBV24-1,TGTGCCACCAGTGGACAGGGGGCGCGAGAGACCCAGTACTTC,CATSGQGARETQYF
NA,TRBJ2-3,many,TRBV6-2/TRBV6-3,TGTGCCAGCAGTGAAGACGGAGAAAACACAGATACGCAGTATTTT,CASSEDGENTDTQYF
NA,TRBJ2-3,many,TRBV6-5,TGTGCCAGCAGTTACCGCTGGGGGCCGGGAGATACGCAGTATTTT,CASSYRWGPGDTQYF